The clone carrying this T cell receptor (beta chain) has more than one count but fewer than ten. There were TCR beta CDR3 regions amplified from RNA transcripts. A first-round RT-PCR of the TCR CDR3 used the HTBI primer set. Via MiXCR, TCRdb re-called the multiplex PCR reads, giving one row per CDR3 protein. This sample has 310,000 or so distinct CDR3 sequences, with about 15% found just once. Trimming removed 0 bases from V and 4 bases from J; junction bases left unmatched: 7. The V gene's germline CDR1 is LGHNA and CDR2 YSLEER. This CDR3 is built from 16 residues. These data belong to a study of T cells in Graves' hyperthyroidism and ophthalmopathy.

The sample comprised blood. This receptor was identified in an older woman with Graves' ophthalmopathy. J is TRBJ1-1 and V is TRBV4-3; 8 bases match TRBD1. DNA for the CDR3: TGCGCCAGCAGCCAAGATCGACGGGGACAGGCCACTGAAGCTTTCTTT. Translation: CASSQDRRGQATEAFF.